A selection of T cell receptor beta chains follows, all from one sample in a study of blood T cell repertoires in COVID-19. Sequencing was performed with immunoSEQ multiplex PCR; in TCRdb, only in-frame clones are kept and a portion is missing. The sample holds under 200,000 clones, about 86% seen once. The sample taken for sequencing was peripheral blood. Source of these receptors: a human donor with acute or convalescent COVID-19. The donor label of this sample is uncertain. Each CDR3 is given with its conserved first and last residue. The order of the fields is V gene, J gene, D gene, clone size, CDR3 DNA, CDR3 protein. A D gene is named only where the DNA matches it firmly. Rows may omit the clone size; those that give it use once, few, many or a size class.

v_call: TRBV7-2
j_call: TRBJ1-3
d_call: TRBD1
clone_size: once
cdr3_nt: TGTGCCAGCAGCCAGGACAGGGGAACTGGAAACACCATATATTTT
cdr3_aa: CASSQDRGTGNTIYF

v_call: TRBV7-9
j_call: TRBJ1-1
d_call: NA
clone_size: NA
cdr3_nt: TGTGCCAGCAGCCTCCACGGCACTGAAGCTTTCTTT
cdr3_aa: CASSLHGTEAFF

v_call: TRBV30
j_call: TRBJ1-6
d_call: TRBD1
clone_size: NA
cdr3_nt: TGTGCCGAAGCCGGGACAGGGGATTCACCCCTCCACTTT
cdr3_aa: CAEAGTGDSPLHF

v_call: TRBV28
j_call: TRBJ1-1
d_call: TRBD1
clone_size: NA
cdr3_nt: TGTGCCAGCAGTTCACCGGGACAGGGGCGGACTGAAGCTTTCTTT
cdr3_aa: CASSSPGQGRTEAFF

v_call: TRBV6-5
j_call: TRBJ2-2
d_call: NA
clone_size: few
cdr3_nt: TGTGCCACCACGCTACAGGGCTCGAACACCGGGGAGCTGTTTTTT
cdr3_aa: CATTLQGSNTGELFF

v_call: TRBV19
j_call: TRBJ2-3
d_call: TRBD2
clone_size: NA
cdr3_nt: TGTGCCAGTAGTTTACTTCGGACTAGCGGGGGCCCCCTAAGCACAGATACGCAGTATTTT
cdr3_aa: CASSLLRTSGGPLSTDTQYF

v_call: TRBV7-9
j_call: TRBJ2-1
d_call: TRBD1
clone_size: NA
cdr3_nt: TGTGCCAGCAGCTCGACAGGGGTAGGGTCGACGGAGCAGTTCTTC
cdr3_aa: CASSSTGVGSTEQFF

v_call: TRBV5-1
j_call: TRBJ1-2
d_call: TRBD1
clone_size: NA
cdr3_nt: TGCGCCAGCAGTCCGGACAGGAGCCGCTATGGCTACACCTTC
cdr3_aa: CASSPDRSRYGYTF

v_call: TRBV29-1
j_call: TRBJ1-1
d_call: NA
clone_size: NA
cdr3_nt: TGCAGCGGGGCGGGACCGTCGAACACTGAAGCTTTCTTT
cdr3_aa: CSGAGPSNTEAFF

v_call: TRBV11-2
j_call: TRBJ2-7
d_call: NA
clone_size: NA
cdr3_nt: TGTGCCAGCAGCCTCGGTTGGTACGAGCAGTACTTC
cdr3_aa: CASSLGWYEQYF

v_call: TRBV6-5
j_call: TRBJ1-1
d_call: TRBD1
clone_size: NA
cdr3_nt: TGTGCCAGCAGTCCCGGGACAGGGGGCTTCACTGAAGCTTTCTTT
cdr3_aa: CASSPGTGGFTEAFF

v_call: TRBV11-2
j_call: TRBJ2-7
d_call: NA
clone_size: NA
cdr3_nt: TGTGCCAGCAGCTCCACAGGGTACGAGCAGTACTTC
cdr3_aa: CASSSTGYEQYF

v_call: TRBV19
j_call: TRBJ1-2
d_call: TRBD1
clone_size: once
cdr3_nt: TGTGCCAGTAGTGCATACCGACAGGGGTTGGACTATGGCTACACCTTC
cdr3_aa: CASSAYRQGLDYGYTF

v_call: TRBV5-1
j_call: TRBJ2-3
d_call: TRBD1
clone_size: NA
cdr3_nt: TGCGCCAGCAGCCCGGGACAGGGGGCGGGGGATACGCAGTATTTT
cdr3_aa: CASSPGQGAGDTQYF

v_call: TRBV18
j_call: TRBJ2-7
d_call: TRBD2
clone_size: NA
cdr3_nt: TGTGCCAGCTCACGGAAAGCGGGGGGGGATCGCGAGCAGTACTTC
cdr3_aa: CASSRKAGGDREQYF

v_call: TRBV12-5
j_call: TRBJ2-2
d_call: NA
clone_size: NA
cdr3_nt: TGTGCTAGTGGTTTGGCAACCCTGGGCACATTCGGCGGGGAGCTGTTTTTT
cdr3_aa: CASGLATLGTFGGELFF

v_call: TRBV7-6
j_call: TRBJ2-7
d_call: TRBD2
clone_size: NA
cdr3_nt: TGTGCCAGCAGCTTAGTCAGCGGGGGGGCCTCCTACGAGCAGTACTTC
cdr3_aa: CASSLVSGGASYEQYF

v_call: TRBV2
j_call: TRBJ1-1
d_call: TRBD1
clone_size: NA
cdr3_nt: TGTGCCAGCAGCCCCCAGGGGGCCGGGACTGAAGCTTTCTTT
cdr3_aa: CASSPQGAGTEAFF

v_call: TRBV27
j_call: TRBJ1-1
d_call: NA
clone_size: once
cdr3_nt: TGTGCCAGCAGTTTATTGGGCACGGGGTTTCAGACTGAAGCTTTCTTT
cdr3_aa: CASSLLGTGFQTEAFF

v_call: TRBV29-1
j_call: TRBJ1-1
d_call: NA
clone_size: NA
cdr3_nt: TGCAGCGTGGAACAGGGAGGGAACACTGAAGCTTTCTTT
cdr3_aa: CSVEQGGNTEAFF

v_call: TRBV12-3/TRBV12-4
j_call: TRBJ2-2
d_call: NA
clone_size: NA
cdr3_nt: TGTGCCAGCAGTTCCTTGAGTGCCGGGGAGCTGTTTTTT
cdr3_aa: CASSSLSAGELFF

v_call: TRBV18
j_call: TRBJ2-7
d_call: TRBD1
clone_size: NA
cdr3_nt: TGTGCCAGCTCACCACCGTCGACAGGGTACAACGAGCAGTACTTC
cdr3_aa: CASSPPSTGYNEQYF

v_call: TRBV11-2
j_call: TRBJ2-2
d_call: TRBD2
clone_size: NA
cdr3_nt: TGTGCCAGCAGCTTTAGCGGGAGGGCGAACACCGGGGAGCTGTTTTTT
cdr3_aa: CASSFSGRANTGELFF